These T cell receptor beta chains were read from a single sample in a study of shared clonotypes between healthy human individuals. The repertoire was sequenced with immunoSEQ multiplex PCR; TCRdb's copy has only in-frame clones and lacks some. The table shows 650,000 to 750,000 clones, with about three quarters occurring only once. Source material: memory CD4+ T cells sorted from blood. The receptors here all came from a woman aged 25-40 years in good health. Each CDR3 is given with its conserved first and last residue. The order of the fields is J gene, V gene, CDR3 protein.

j_call: TRBJ1-2; v_call: TRBV5-1; cdr3_aa: CASSYQGNYGYTF
j_call: TRBJ2-7; v_call: TRBV27; cdr3_aa: CASRGLEAGGFHEQYF
j_call: TRBJ2-5; v_call: TRBV7-9; cdr3_aa: CASSPQSGQETQYF
j_call: TRBJ2-5; v_call: TRBV29-1; cdr3_aa: CSVSRQQETQYF
j_call: TRBJ2-3; v_call: TRBV5-1; cdr3_aa: CASSIGQLSTDTQYF
j_call: TRBJ2-7; v_call: TRBV5-4; cdr3_aa: CASSLGMSEQYF
j_call: TRBJ1-2; v_call: TRBV7-9; cdr3_aa: CASSSTGTYGYTF
j_call: TRBJ1-4; v_call: TRBV5-1; cdr3_aa: CASSLEGVSNEKLFF
j_call: TRBJ2-2; v_call: TRBV10-2; cdr3_aa: CASRILNRGTGELFF
j_call: TRBJ1-2; v_call: TRBV5-4; cdr3_aa: CASSPHRQRGYTF
j_call: TRBJ1-2; v_call: TRBV28; cdr3_aa: CASSSPQDYGYTF
j_call: TRBJ2-7; v_call: TRBV7-9; cdr3_aa: CASSLAATYEQYF
j_call: TRBJ1-2; v_call: TRBV21-1; cdr3_aa: CASSKGPTTPKTPHPDYGYTF
j_call: TRBJ2-2; v_call: TRBV2; cdr3_aa: CASRWASGKPLTGELFF
j_call: TRBJ2-3; v_call: TRBV28; cdr3_aa: CASRSSGRAFTDTQYF
j_call: TRBJ2-1; v_call: TRBV11-2; cdr3_aa: CASSLSPRDEQFF
j_call: TRBJ1-1; v_call: TRBV29-1; cdr3_aa: CSVYMNTEAFF
j_call: TRBJ2-7; v_call: TRBV5-1; cdr3_aa: CASRDPLAGGRYEQYF
j_call: TRBJ2-1; v_call: TRBV7-9; cdr3_aa: CASSPERGLAGGGEQFF
j_call: TRBJ1-2; v_call: TRBV10-3; cdr3_aa: CAISEEGYYGYTF
j_call: TRBJ2-3; v_call: TRBV5-1; cdr3_aa: CASSLATGVVTDTQYF
j_call: TRBJ2-7; v_call: TRBV5-4; cdr3_aa: CASSLAGTGSYEQYF
j_call: TRBJ2-3; v_call: TRBV27; cdr3_aa: CASSFLVGGTDTQYF
j_call: TRBJ2-1; v_call: TRBV5-1; cdr3_aa: CASTPGDGGNRNEQFF
j_call: TRBJ2-5; v_call: TRBV30; cdr3_aa: CAWNRDQETQYF
j_call: TRBJ2-5; v_call: TRBV27; cdr3_aa: CASSLGGLETQYF
j_call: TRBJ1-1; v_call: TRBV15; cdr3_aa: CATSRERKTEAFF
j_call: TRBJ2-7; v_call: TRBV6-5; cdr3_aa: CASTRQGNSYEQYF
j_call: TRBJ2-5; v_call: TRBV7-2; cdr3_aa: CASSMGRIETQYF
j_call: TRBJ2-2; v_call: TRBV27; cdr3_aa: CASSFASGGPGELFF
j_call: TRBJ2-7; v_call: TRBV6-1; cdr3_aa: CASSEYVGRDEQYF
j_call: TRBJ2-5; v_call: TRBV5-1; cdr3_aa: CASSQGGAGKETQYF
j_call: TRBJ2-7; v_call: TRBV6-5; cdr3_aa: CASSNNRDTVYEQYF
j_call: TRBJ2-7; v_call: TRBV10-3; cdr3_aa: CAISELGRGRAYEQYF
j_call: TRBJ2-3; v_call: TRBV10-3; cdr3_aa: CAISERGQGPTDTQYF
j_call: TRBJ2-3; v_call: TRBV19; cdr3_aa: CASTDPGLAGGTDTQYF
j_call: TRBJ2-5; v_call: TRBV6-5; cdr3_aa: CASMGTGGQETQYF
j_call: TRBJ1-1; v_call: TRBV9; cdr3_aa: CASSLEGPEAFF
j_call: TRBJ2-1; v_call: TRBV11-3; cdr3_aa: CASSSLAGGGNEQFF
j_call: TRBJ2-1; v_call: TRBV9; cdr3_aa: CASSDPGTGGGNEQFF
j_call: TRBJ2-7; v_call: TRBV7-9; cdr3_aa: CASSSTTGKAYEQYF
j_call: TRBJ1-4; v_call: TRBV6-1; cdr3_aa: CASRDFGWNEKLFF
j_call: TRBJ2-7; v_call: TRBV10-2; cdr3_aa: CASSEWSGKGYEQYF
j_call: TRBJ2-7; v_call: TRBV28; cdr3_aa: CASRTQTYEQYF
j_call: TRBJ2-7; v_call: TRBV5-6; cdr3_aa: CASNLRGATYEQYF
j_call: TRBJ2-7; v_call: TRBV9; cdr3_aa: CASSAGTGATYEQYF
j_call: TRBJ1-5; v_call: TRBV7-2; cdr3_aa: CASSLEGQIPRPQHF
j_call: TRBJ2-5; v_call: TRBV4-1; cdr3_aa: CASSRQGGGQETQYF
j_call: TRBJ1-1; v_call: TRBV6-1; cdr3_aa: CASRRQGRAFF
j_call: TRBJ2-3; v_call: TRBV2; cdr3_aa: CAGSDRRPTDTQYF
j_call: TRBJ2-2; v_call: TRBV14; cdr3_aa: CASSQRGGGELFF
j_call: TRBJ2-1; v_call: TRBV11-3; cdr3_aa: CASSTGSYNEQFF
j_call: TRBJ2-2; v_call: TRBV2; cdr3_aa: CASSDNGVTGELFF
j_call: TRBJ1-4; v_call: TRBV7-2; cdr3_aa: CASSSRGRGVREKLFF
j_call: TRBJ2-7; v_call: TRBV2; cdr3_aa: CASSEQGARAVLSF
j_call: TRBJ1-5; v_call: TRBV18; cdr3_aa: CASSRDGHSNQPQHF
j_call: TRBJ2-2; v_call: TRBV6-5; cdr3_aa: CASGRRGQLGELFF
j_call: TRBJ2-5; v_call: TRBV4-2; cdr3_aa: CASSQGSGTRGEETQYF
j_call: TRBJ2-7; v_call: TRBV7-9; cdr3_aa: CASSSPPGSEQYF
j_call: TRBJ2-7; v_call: TRBV7-6; cdr3_aa: CASSPSGSAREQYF